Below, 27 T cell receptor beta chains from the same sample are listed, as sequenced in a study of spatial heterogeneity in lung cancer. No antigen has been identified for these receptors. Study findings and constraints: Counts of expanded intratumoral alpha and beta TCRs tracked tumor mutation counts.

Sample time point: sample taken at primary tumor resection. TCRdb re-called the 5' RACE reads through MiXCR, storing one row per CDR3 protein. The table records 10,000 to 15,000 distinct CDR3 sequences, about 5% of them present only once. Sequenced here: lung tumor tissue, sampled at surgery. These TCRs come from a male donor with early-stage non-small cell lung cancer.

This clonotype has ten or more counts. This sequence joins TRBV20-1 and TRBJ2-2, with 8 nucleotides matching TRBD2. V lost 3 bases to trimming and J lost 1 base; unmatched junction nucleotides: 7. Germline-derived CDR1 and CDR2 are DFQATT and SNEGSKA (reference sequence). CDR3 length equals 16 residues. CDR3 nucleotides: TGCAGTGCTAGTCCAATAGCGGGGCTGAACACCGGGGAGCTGTTTTTT. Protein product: CSASPIAGLNTGELFF.

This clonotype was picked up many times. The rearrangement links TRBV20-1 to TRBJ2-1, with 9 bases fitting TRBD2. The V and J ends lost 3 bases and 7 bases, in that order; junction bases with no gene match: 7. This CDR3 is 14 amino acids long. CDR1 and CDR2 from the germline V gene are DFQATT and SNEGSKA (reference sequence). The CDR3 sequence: CSASLAGVGNEQFF. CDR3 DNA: TGCAGTGCTAGTTTAGCGGGGGTGGGGAATGAGCAGTTCTTC.

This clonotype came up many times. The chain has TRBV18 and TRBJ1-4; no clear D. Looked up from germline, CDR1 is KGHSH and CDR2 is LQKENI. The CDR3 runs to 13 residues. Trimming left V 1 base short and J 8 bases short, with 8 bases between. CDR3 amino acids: CASSPRTGEKLFF. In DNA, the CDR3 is TGTGCCAGCTCACCACGAACTGGGGAAAAACTGTTTTTT.

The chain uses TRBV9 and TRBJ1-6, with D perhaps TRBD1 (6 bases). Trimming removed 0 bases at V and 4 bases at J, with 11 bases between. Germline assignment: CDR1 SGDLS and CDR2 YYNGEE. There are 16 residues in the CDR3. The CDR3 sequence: CASSVGAGTYNSPLHF. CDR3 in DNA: TGTGCCAGCAGCGTAGGCGCAGGGACATATAATTCACCCCTCCACTTT.

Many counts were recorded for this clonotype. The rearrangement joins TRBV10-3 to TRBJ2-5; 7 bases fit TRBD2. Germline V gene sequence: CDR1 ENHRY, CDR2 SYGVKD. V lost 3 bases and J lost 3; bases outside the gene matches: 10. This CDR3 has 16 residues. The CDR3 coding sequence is TGTGCCATCAGTGATGCTAGCGGCATGGGGAAAGAGACCCAGTACTTC. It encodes CAISDASGMGKETQYF.

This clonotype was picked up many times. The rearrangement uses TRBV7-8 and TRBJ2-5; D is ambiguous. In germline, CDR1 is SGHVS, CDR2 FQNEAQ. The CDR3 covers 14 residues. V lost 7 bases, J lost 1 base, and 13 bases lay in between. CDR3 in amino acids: CASKYGRTQETQYF. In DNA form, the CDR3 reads TGTGCCAGCAAGTACGGACGAACCCAAGAGACCCAGTACTTC.

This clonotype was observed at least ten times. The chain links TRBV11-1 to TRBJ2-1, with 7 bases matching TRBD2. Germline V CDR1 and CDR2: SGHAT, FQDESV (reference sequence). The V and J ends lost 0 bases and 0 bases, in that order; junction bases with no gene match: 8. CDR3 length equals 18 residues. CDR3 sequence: CASSLAPGAGVSYNEQFF. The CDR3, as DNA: TGTGCCAGCAGCTTAGCGCCTGGTGCGGGGGTCTCCTACAATGAGCAGTTCTTC.

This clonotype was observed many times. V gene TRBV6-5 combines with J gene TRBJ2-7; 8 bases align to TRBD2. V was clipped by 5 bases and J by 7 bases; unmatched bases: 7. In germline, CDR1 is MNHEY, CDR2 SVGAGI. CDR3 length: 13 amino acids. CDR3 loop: CASSRRGGREQYV. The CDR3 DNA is TGTGCCAGCAGTCGACGGGGGGGAAGGGAGCAGTACGTC.

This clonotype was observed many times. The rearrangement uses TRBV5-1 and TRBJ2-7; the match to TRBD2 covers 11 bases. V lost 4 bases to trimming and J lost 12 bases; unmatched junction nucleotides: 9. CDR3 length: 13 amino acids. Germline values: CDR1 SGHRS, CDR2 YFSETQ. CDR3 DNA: TGCGCCAGCAGCCTAGCGGGAGGTAGCGATCGGTACGTC. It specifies CASSLAGGSDRYV.

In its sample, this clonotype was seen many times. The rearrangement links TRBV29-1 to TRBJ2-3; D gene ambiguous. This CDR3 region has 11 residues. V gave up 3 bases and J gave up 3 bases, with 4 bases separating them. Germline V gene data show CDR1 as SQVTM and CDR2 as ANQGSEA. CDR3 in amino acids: CSVDRTDTQYF. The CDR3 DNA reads TGCAGCGTTGACAGGACAGATACGCAGTATTTT.

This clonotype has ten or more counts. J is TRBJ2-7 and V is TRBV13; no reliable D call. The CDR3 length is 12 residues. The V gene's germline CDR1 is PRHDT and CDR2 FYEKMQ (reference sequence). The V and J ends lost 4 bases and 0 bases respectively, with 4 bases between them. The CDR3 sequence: CASSSGSYEQYV. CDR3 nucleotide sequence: TGTGCCAGCAGCTCGGGCTCCTACGAGCAGTACGTC.

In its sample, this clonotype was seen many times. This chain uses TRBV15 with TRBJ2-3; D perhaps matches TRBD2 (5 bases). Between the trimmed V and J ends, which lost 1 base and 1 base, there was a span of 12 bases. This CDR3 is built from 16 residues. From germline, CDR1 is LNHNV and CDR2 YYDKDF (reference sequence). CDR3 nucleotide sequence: TGTGCCACCAGCAGAGGACTAAACCCCCGCACAGATACGCAGTATTTT. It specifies CATSRGLNPRTDTQYF.

CDR3 region: CASSSGGNQPQHF. The DNA for the CDR3 is TGTGCCAGCAGCTCAGGGGGCAATCAGCCCCAGCATTTT. The J gene is TRBJ1-5, the V gene TRBV2; D might be TRBD1 (6 bases). Trimming stripped 6 bases from V and 2 bases from J, with 8 bases between. Germline CDR1 reads SNHLY; CDR2 reads FYNNEI. The CDR3 consists of 13 residues.

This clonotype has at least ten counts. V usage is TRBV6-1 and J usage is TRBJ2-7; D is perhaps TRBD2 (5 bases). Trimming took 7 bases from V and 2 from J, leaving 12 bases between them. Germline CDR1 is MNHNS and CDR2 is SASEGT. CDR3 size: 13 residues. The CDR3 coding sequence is TGTGCCAGCACCCCAGGACTGGCCTACGAGCAGTACTTC. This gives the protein CASTPGLAYEQYF.

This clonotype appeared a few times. DNA of the CDR3: TGTGCCAGCAGTTACGGACAGGGGAGAGGCCACGAGCAGTACGTC. It encodes CASSYGQGRGHEQYV. The chain is built from TRBV6-5 and TRBJ2-7; 9 nucleotides agree with TRBD1. Germline lookup yields CDR1 MNHEY and CDR2 SVGAGI. This CDR3 spans 15 amino acids. Trimming took 2 bases from V and 5 from J; bases not matched to a gene: 7.

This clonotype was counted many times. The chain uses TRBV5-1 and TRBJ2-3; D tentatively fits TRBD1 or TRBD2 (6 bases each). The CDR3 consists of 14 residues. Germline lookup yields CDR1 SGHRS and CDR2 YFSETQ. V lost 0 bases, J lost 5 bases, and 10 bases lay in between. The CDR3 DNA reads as TGCGCCAGCAGCTTGGAGGGGGGCGAAGATACGCAGTATTTT. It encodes CASSLEGGEDTQYF.

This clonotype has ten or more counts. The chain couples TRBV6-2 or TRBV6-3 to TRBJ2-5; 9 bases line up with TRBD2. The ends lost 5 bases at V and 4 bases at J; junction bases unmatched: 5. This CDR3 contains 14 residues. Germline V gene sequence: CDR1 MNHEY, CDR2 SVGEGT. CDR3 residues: CASSTGTSIETQYF. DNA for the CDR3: TGTGCCAGCAGTACCGGGACTAGCATAGAGACCCAGTACTTC.

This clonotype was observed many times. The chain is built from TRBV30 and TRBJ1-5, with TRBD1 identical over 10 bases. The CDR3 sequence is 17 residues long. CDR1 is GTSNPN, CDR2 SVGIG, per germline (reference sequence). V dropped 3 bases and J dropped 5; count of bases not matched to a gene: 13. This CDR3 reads CAWRSTGTGVRDQPQHF. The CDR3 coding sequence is TGTGCCTGGAGGTCTACCGGGACAGGGGTTAGGGATCAGCCCCAGCATTTT.

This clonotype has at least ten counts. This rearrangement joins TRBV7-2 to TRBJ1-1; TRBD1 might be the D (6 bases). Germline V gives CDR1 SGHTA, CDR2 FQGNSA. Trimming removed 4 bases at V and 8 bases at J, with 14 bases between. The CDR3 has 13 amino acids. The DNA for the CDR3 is TGTGCCAGCAGCTCTTTACTCGGACAGGAAGCTTTCTTT. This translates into CASSSLLGQEAFF.

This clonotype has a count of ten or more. In DNA form, the CDR3 reads TGTGCCAGCAGTGTGGGAGGGACAGCCTTCCAAGAGACCCAGTACTTC. This gives the protein CASSVGGTAFQETQYF. The rearrangement joins TRBV6-4 to TRBJ2-5; D is possibly TRBD1 or TRBD2 (7 bases each). The CDR3 totals 16 residues. The germline V gene encodes CDR1 MRHNA and CDR2 SNTAGT. V lost 4 bases, J lost 1 base, and 16 bases lay in between.

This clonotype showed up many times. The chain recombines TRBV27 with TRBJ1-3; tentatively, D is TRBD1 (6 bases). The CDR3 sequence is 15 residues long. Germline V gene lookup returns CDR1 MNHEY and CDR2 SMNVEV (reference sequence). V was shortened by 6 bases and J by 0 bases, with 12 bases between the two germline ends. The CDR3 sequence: CASRRQAASGNTIYF. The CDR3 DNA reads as TGTGCCAGCAGACGACAGGCTGCCTCTGGAAACACCATATATTTT.

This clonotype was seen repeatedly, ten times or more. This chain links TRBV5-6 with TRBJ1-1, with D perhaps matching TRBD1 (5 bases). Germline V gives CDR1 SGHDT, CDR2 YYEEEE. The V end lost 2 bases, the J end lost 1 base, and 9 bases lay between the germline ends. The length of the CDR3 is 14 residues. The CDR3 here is CASSFRGANTEAFF. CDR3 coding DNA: TGTGCCAGCAGCTTTAGAGGGGCGAACACTGAAGCTTTCTTT.

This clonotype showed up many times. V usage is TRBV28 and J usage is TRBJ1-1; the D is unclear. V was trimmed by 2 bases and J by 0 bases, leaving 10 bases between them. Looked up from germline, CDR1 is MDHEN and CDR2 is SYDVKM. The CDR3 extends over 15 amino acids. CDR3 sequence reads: CASSLIPSLNTEAFF. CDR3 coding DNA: TGTGCCAGCAGTTTAATCCCCAGCCTGAACACTGAAGCTTTCTTT.

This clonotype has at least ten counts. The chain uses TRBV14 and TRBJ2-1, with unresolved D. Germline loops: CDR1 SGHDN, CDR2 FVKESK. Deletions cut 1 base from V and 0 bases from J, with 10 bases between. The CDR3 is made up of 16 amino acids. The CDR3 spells CASSQVQQSSYNEQFF. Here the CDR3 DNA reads TGTGCCAGCAGCCAAGTCCAGCAGAGCTCCTACAATGAGCAGTTCTTC.

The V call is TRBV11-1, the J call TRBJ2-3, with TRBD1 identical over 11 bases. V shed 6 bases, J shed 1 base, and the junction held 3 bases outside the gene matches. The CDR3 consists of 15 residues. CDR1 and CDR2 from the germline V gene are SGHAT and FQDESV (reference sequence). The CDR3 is CASSPDRGRTDTQYF. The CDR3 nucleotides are TGTGCCAGCAGTCCGGACAGGGGGCGCACAGATACGCAGTATTTT.

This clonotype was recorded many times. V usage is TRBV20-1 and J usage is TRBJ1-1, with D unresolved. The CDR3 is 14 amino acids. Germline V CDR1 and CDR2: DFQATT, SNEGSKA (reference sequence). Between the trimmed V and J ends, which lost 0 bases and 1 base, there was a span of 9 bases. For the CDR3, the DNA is TGCAGTGCTAGAGATCTTACAACGAACACTGAAGCTTTCTTT. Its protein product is CSARDLTTNTEAFF.

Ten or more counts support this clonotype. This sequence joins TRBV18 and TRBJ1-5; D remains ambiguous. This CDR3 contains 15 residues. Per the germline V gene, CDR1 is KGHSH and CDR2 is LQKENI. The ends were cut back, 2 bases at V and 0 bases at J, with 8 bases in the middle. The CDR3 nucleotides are TGTGCCAGCTCACCAGTAGGGTCTAGCAATCAGCCCCAGCATTTT. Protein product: CASSPVGSSNQPQHF.